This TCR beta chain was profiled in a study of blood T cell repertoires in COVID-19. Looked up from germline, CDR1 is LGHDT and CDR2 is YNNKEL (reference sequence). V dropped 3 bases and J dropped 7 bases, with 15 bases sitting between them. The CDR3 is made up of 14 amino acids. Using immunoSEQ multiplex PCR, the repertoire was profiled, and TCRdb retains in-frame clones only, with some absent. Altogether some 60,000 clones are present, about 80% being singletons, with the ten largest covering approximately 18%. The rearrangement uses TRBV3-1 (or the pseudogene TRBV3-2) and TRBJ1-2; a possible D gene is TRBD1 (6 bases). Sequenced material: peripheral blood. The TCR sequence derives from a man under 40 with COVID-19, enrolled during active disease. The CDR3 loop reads CASSHFTGSGGYTF. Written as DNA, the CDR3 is TGTGCCAGCAGCCACTTTACAGGGTCTGGTGGCTACACCTTC.